These 11 T cell receptor beta chains originate from one sample sequenced in a study of blood T cell repertoires in COVID-19. TCRdb keeps only in-frame clones here, not all; method: immunoSEQ multiplex PCR. Counted here are approximately 60,000 clones, about 76% occurring once; the ten biggest clones make up 5% to 5.5%. The source material was peripheral blood. These receptors originate from a human donor in a cohort sampled during active COVID-19.

The gene calls are TRBV11-1 and TRBJ2-3; 8 bases are a match to TRBD2. The CDR3 covers 15 residues. Trimming at V came to 5 bases and at J to 1 base, leaving 5 bases not matched to a gene. Germline-derived CDR1 and CDR2 are SGHAT and FQDESV (reference sequence). CDR3 bases: TGTGCCAGCAGCCAGGGACTAGGGGGCACAGATACGCAGTATTTT. It encodes CASSQGLGGTDTQYF.

The gene calls are TRBV5-6 and TRBJ1-5; D is possibly TRBD1 (5 bases). The germline V gene has CDR1 SGHDT and CDR2 YYEEEE. This CDR3 region has 14 residues. Trimming took 4 bases from V and 2 from J, leaving 10 bases between them. CDR3 sequence reads: CASSPTGGNQPQHF. The DNA for the CDR3 is TGTGCCAGCAGCCCGACGGGGGGCAATCAGCCCCAGCATTTT.

V and J are TRBV5-1 and TRBJ2-1; 7 bases are a match to TRBD1. V was pared by 4 bases and J by 7 bases, with 8 bases of the junction left unmatched. CDR3 length equals 14 residues. The germline V gene encodes CDR1 SGHRS and CDR2 YFSETQ. The CDR3 region is CASSTPGQWNEQFF. CDR3 DNA: TGCGCCAGCAGCACCCCGGGACAGTGGAATGAGCAGTTCTTC.

The gene calls are TRBV5-6 and TRBJ1-6, with D tentatively TRBD1 (6 bases). This CDR3 comprises 15 residues. V was trimmed by 3 bases and J by 6 bases, leaving 13 bases between them. Germline CDR1 and CDR2: SGHDT and YYEEEE. The CDR3 reads CASSSSDRFNSPLHF. Written as DNA, the CDR3 is TGTGCCAGCAGCTCCTCCGACAGGTTTAATTCACCCCTCCACTTT.

The CDR3 sequence is CSVDLLLAGYTF. DNA of the CDR3: TGCAGCGTTGACCTCTTACTCGCTGGCTACACCTTC. The chain is built from TRBV29-1 and TRBJ1-2, with D unclear. The germline V gene has CDR1 SQVTM and CDR2 ANQGSEA. The germline V and J ends were trimmed by 3 bases and 7 bases, with 12 bases remaining between them. The CDR3 is made up of 12 amino acids.

V is TRBV6-2 or TRBV6-3 and J is TRBJ1-6; no firm D call. The V gene's germline CDR1 is MNHEY and CDR2 SVGEGT. Trimming took 5 bases from V and 9 from J, leaving 8 bases between them. The CDR3 runs to 12 residues. The CDR3 sequence is CASSGTISPLHF. The CDR3 nucleotides are TGTGCCAGCAGTGGTACAATTTCACCCCTCCACTTT.

The chain is built from TRBV7-2 and TRBJ1-1; 9 nucleotides align to TRBD1. The CDR3 spans 14 residues. Losses at the gene ends were 5 bases for V and 6 bases for J; bases not matched to a gene: 7. The germline CDR1 and CDR2 sequences are SGHTA and FQGNSA. The DNA for the CDR3 is TGTGCCAGCAGCCGCGGGACAGGGCGTCCTGAAGCTTTCTTT. It encodes CASSRGTGRPEAFF.

This clone came up once. DNA for the CDR3: TGTGCCAGCAGTTTCGCAGGGGGGACGAGCTCCTACAATGAGCAGTTCTTC. It specifies CASSFAGGTSSYNEQFF. The chain carries TRBV27 and TRBJ2-1; D may be TRBD1 (7 bases). The CDR3 contains 17 residues. The germline V gene has CDR1 MNHEY and CDR2 SMNVEV (reference sequence). Trimming pared 3 bases from V and 0 bases from J, leaving 15 bases between.

V gene TRBV6-5 combines with J gene TRBJ1-2, with 8 positions matching TRBD1. The CDR3 is made up of 13 amino acids. V shed 6 bases, J shed 5 bases, and the junction held 5 bases outside the gene matches. The germline CDR1 and CDR2 sequences are MNHEY and SVGAGI. CDR3 loop: CASSQGAEYGYTF. The CDR3, as DNA: TGTGCCAGCAGCCAGGGGGCGGAGTATGGCTACACCTTC.

The V and J genes are TRBV5-5 and TRBJ2-7; D is unresolved. Germline V gives CDR1 SGHKS, CDR2 YYEKEE (reference sequence). Deletions cut 4 bases from V and 7 bases from J, with 15 bases between. The CDR3 loop spans 13 amino acids. The CDR3 loop reads CASSRPSAEEQYF. DNA of the CDR3: TGTGCCAGCAGCCGACCGAGCGCGGAAGAGCAGTACTTC.

CDR3 DNA sequence: TGTGCCAGCAGCCTTCTAGCGGGGGGTTACAATGAGCAGTTCTTC. This sequence encodes CASSLLAGGYNEQFF. This chain connects TRBV5-4 to TRBJ2-1; 11 bases agree with TRBD2. Germline CDR1 is SGHNT and CDR2 is YYREEE (reference sequence). After removal of 4 bases from V and 4 bases from J, the junction contained 4 bases not matched to a gene. CDR3 length: 15 residues.